The sequence of this TCR beta chain was determined in a study of a mutant IDH1 vaccine in newly diagnosed glioma. The V gene end was trimmed by 8 bases and the J gene end by 5 bases; junction bases not matched to a gene: 8. The CDR3 runs 13 residues. Per the germline V gene, CDR1 is LGHNA and CDR2 is YSLEER. Indicated time point: week 35, safety follow-up. What each vaccine dose contained was 300 ug of mutant IDH1 20-mer peptide, accompanied by topical imiquimod. This clone was picked up a small number of times. What it binds is unknown. Data came from immunoSEQ multiplex PCR; TCRdb stores just in-frame clones and leaves some out. The sample carries under 35,000 clones, around three quarters recorded once.

The sequence derives from a man aged 50 or older with glioma. This chain uses TRBV4-3 with TRBJ1-1, with TRBD1 matching 7 bases. This specimen was PBMCs, taken from a glioma patient whose treatment included an IDH1 peptide vaccine. This CDR3 is CASGRQGGTEAFF. Here the CDR3 DNA reads TGCGCCAGCGGACGACAGGGCGGTACTGAAGCTTTCTTT.